The rows below give T cell receptor beta chains drawn from one sample of a study of spatial heterogeneity in lung cancer. A single record per CDR3 protein comes from TCRdb applying MiXCR to the 5' RACE reads. The sample holds under 30,000 distinct CDR3 sequences, roughly 4.5% seen once. This material consisted of PBMCs, taken at surgery. The receptors shown here come from a male donor with early-stage non-small cell lung cancer. Both conserved end residues are part of each CDR3. The order of the fields is clone size, J gene, V gene, D gene, CDR3 DNA, CDR3 protein. The D gene is left open where the match is weak. Each size is once, few, many or a size class.

clone_size: many; j_call: TRBJ2-2; v_call: TRBV6-1; d_call: NA; cdr3_nt: TGTGCCAGCAGACAAGGCGAGGGGACCACCGGGGAGCTGTTTTTT; cdr3_aa: CASRQGEGTTGELFF
clone_size: many; j_call: TRBJ2-2; v_call: TRBV6-5; d_call: NA; cdr3_nt: TGTGCCAGCAGCCAATGGGGGGGCGGGAACACCGGGGAGCTGTTTTTT; cdr3_aa: CASSQWGGGNTGELFF
clone_size: many; j_call: TRBJ1-6; v_call: TRBV7-8; d_call: TRBD1; cdr3_nt: TGTGCCAGCAGCTTATTTGGGACAGGGACTTATAATTCACCCCTCCACTTT; cdr3_aa: CASSLFGTGTYNSPLHF
clone_size: many; j_call: TRBJ1-1; v_call: TRBV18; d_call: TRBD1; cdr3_nt: TGTGCCAGCTCACCCGACAGGGTGAGAGTGAACACTGAAGCTTTCTTT; cdr3_aa: CASSPDRVRVNTEAFF
clone_size: few; j_call: TRBJ2-3; v_call: TRBV9; d_call: NA; cdr3_nt: TGTGCCAGCAGCGTAGCTTTTTCGGATACGCAGTATTTT; cdr3_aa: CASSVAFSDTQYF
clone_size: many; j_call: TRBJ2-5; v_call: TRBV6-6; d_call: TRBD2; cdr3_nt: TGTGCCAGCAGCCCCCGTCGGGGGGACGGGGAGACCCAGTACTTC; cdr3_aa: CASSPRRGDGETQYF
clone_size: many; j_call: TRBJ2-3; v_call: TRBV18; d_call: TRBD1; cdr3_nt: TGTGCCAGCTCACCACAGGGGGCGGAAGATACGCAGTATTTT; cdr3_aa: CASSPQGAEDTQYF
clone_size: many; j_call: TRBJ1-5; v_call: TRBV6-6; d_call: TRBD1; cdr3_nt: TGTGCCAGCAGTACAGGACAGGGGGCAGTCAATCAGCCCCAGCATTTT; cdr3_aa: CASSTGQGAVNQPQHF
clone_size: many; j_call: TRBJ2-5; v_call: TRBV7-2; d_call: NA; cdr3_nt: TGTGCCAGCAGCTTAGGGACTACCGGGGAGACCCAGTACTTC; cdr3_aa: CASSLGTTGETQYF
clone_size: many; j_call: TRBJ2-3; v_call: TRBV7-2; d_call: NA; cdr3_nt: TGTGCCAGCAGCACCGTTGCAGGCGTAGATACGCAGTATTTT; cdr3_aa: CASSTVAGVDTQYF
clone_size: many; j_call: TRBJ1-2; v_call: TRBV7-2; d_call: NA; cdr3_nt: TGTGCCAGCAGCTTAGAAGCCTATGGCTACACCTTC; cdr3_aa: CASSLEAYGYTF
clone_size: many; j_call: TRBJ2-7; v_call: TRBV6-2/TRBV6-3; d_call: TRBD1; cdr3_nt: TGTGCCAGCAAGAGGACAGGAGCCTACGAGCAGTACTTC; cdr3_aa: CASKRTGAYEQYF